The entry below describes one T cell receptor beta chain. This sample is part of a study of shared clonotypes between healthy human individuals. Only Caucasian adults living in Nashville, Tennessee made up the donor group. Sequenced by immunoSEQ multiplex PCR; TCRdb stores in-frame clones only, minus some. The data show 2 million to 2.5 million clones, with roughly 93% seen just once and 0.36% held by the top ten. The CDR3 runs to 15 residues. CDR1 is SQVTM and CDR2 is ANQGSEA in the germline V gene. V lost 2 bases, J lost 4 bases, and 18 bases lay in between. The J gene is TRBJ2-7, the V gene TRBV29-1, with TRBD1 as a possible D gene (5 bases). The sample was naive CD4+ T cells from PBMCs. This sample's subset: CD45RA+ positively selected. This receptor was identified in a man in his late teens or twenties in good health. Some clones in this sample may be carry-over from other donors' samples. The DNA of the CDR3 is TGCAGCGTTGAATTGTTACAGGCATCCACTTACGAGCAGTACTTC. Translating it yields CSVELLQASTYEQYF.